The clone carrying this T cell receptor beta chain has only a few counts. Its antigen is unknown. A much larger clone differs from this one at a single base, so this may be a read error. The template was RNA from unsorted bulk tissue. The CDR3 is made up of 13 amino acids. CDR1 is ENHRY and CDR2 is SYGVKD in the germline V gene. V lost 8 bases and J 2 bases, leaving 13 bases between the germline ends. The library came from three nested PCR rounds adapted from ARM-PCR protocols. A single record per CDR3 protein comes from TCRdb applying MiXCR to the multiplex PCR reads. The sample lists approximately 100,000 distinct CDR3 sequences, more than 70% occurring once. The sample originates from a study of tumor and adjacent non-tumor tissue in lung cancer. Study observations and caveats: Tumor TCR diversity, when higher, was linked to shorter survival. Top 100 clones took a larger repertoire share in normal lung.

Material for sequencing was lung tumor tissue. This chain uses TRBV10-3 with TRBJ2-7; maybe TRBD1 (5 bases). The sequence came from a woman aged 55-70 years with non-small cell lung cancer. The CDR3 DNA is TGTGCCATCCTCCTGGCAGGGACCTACGAGCAGTACTTC. Translating gives CAILLAGTYEQYF.